This passage covers 22 T cell receptor beta chains from one sample sequenced in a study of blood T cell repertoires in COVID-19. TCRdb keeps only in-frame clones here, not all; method: immunoSEQ multiplex PCR. The table includes approximately 250,000 clones, approximately 85% detected once. The sequenced material came from peripheral blood. The receptors were sampled from a man aged 50 to 60 with COVID-19, enrolled during active disease.

Turning to this clone: At one boundary the junction diverges from the germline segment, which might be a read error. The chain joins TRBV7-7 to TRBJ2-1, with TRBD2 matching over 12 bases. The germline V gene encodes CDR1 SSHAT and CDR2 FNYEAQ (reference sequence). The CDR3 runs to 15 residues. CDR3 loop: CASSLLAGGIHEQFF. In DNA, the CDR3 is TGTGCTAGCAGCTTACTAGCGGGGGGAATTCATGAGCAGTTCTTC.

This chain uses TRBV19 with TRBJ2-1; TRBD2 matches at 9 bases. Germline lookup yields CDR1 LNHDA and CDR2 SQIVND (reference sequence). The CDR3 runs to 13 residues. Unmatched junction bases numbered 3, after V lost 5 bases and J lost 7 bases. The CDR3 DNA is TGTGCCAGTAGTGGGACTAGCCGTAATGAGCAGTTCTTC. It is translated as CASSGTSRNEQFF.

The genes are TRBV27 and TRBJ2-7; tentatively, D is TRBD1 (5 bases). With 8 bases removed from V and 5 bases from J, the gap between germline ends came to 16 bases. The CDR3 consists of 13 residues. Germline CDR1 MNHEY, CDR2 SMNVEV (reference sequence). For the CDR3, the DNA is TGTGCCAGCCGACGACAGACCCGGGACGAGCAGTACTTC. Encoded protein: CASRRQTRDEQYF.

The rearrangement joins TRBV27 to TRBJ2-7; the D gene is possibly TRBD2 (6 bases). CDR1 and CDR2 from the germline V gene are MNHEY and SMNVEV (reference sequence). V was cut by 6 bases and J by 3 bases, with 15 bases left in between. The CDR3 contains 14 residues. CDR3 DNA sequence: TGTGCCAGCAGCCCAAACGGGGGTGGCTACGAGCAGTACTTC. This translates into CASSPNGGGYEQYF.

There are a few counts of this clone. The rearrangement links TRBV4-1 to TRBJ2-2; no reliable D call. There are 16 residues in the CDR3. Germline CDR1 is MGHRA and CDR2 is YSYEKL. The V end was cut by 1 base, the J end by 4 bases, with 13 bases between. For the CDR3, the DNA is TGCGCCAGCAGCCAAGGTCCGGGTACGCGCACCGGGGAGCTGTTTTTT. It translates to CASSQGPGTRTGELFF.

This clone was counted a single time. The chain is built from TRBV2 and TRBJ1-2; possibly TRBD1 for D (5 bases). This CDR3 comprises 14 residues. V gave up 7 bases and J gave up 4 bases, with 16 bases separating them. In germline, CDR1 is SNHLY, CDR2 FYNNEI. The chain's CDR3 is CASIKGQGGYGYTF. The DNA of the CDR3 is TGTGCCAGCATCAAGGGGCAGGGAGGCTATGGCTACACCTTC.

The chain employs TRBV5-1 and TRBJ1-6; maybe TRBD1 (6 bases). V shed 4 bases and J shed 8 bases, with 16 bases lying between them. The CDR3 has 15 residues. Germline V gene data show CDR1 as SGHRS and CDR2 as YFSETQ. The CDR3 coding sequence is TGCGCCAGCAGCCCGGGTACAGGGAAGGATTCACCCCTCCACTTT. It encodes CASSPGTGKDSPLHF.

The rearrangement joins TRBV5-1 to TRBJ2-5; 12 bases line up with TRBD2. This CDR3 is built from 15 residues. Trimming took 0 bases from V and 5 from J; bases not matched to a gene: 2. Germline CDR1 is SGHRS and CDR2 is YFSETQ. The CDR3 DNA sequence: TGCGCCAGCAGCTTGGGACTAGCGGGGGTTGAGACCCAGTACTTC. The encoded protein is CASSLGLAGVETQYF.

The CDR3, as DNA: TGTGCCAGCAGCCAGAGGACAGGGGTGAACACTGAAGCTTTCTTT. Encoded protein: CASSQRTGVNTEAFF. The rearrangement joins TRBV7-9 to TRBJ1-1; 9 bases match TRBD1. There are 15 residues in the CDR3. With V trimmed by 5 bases and J by 0 bases, 4 bases remained unmatched. Per the germline V gene, CDR1 is SEHNR and CDR2 is FQNEAQ (reference sequence).

The rearrangement uses TRBV5-4 and TRBJ2-7; D is possibly TRBD1 (5 bases). CDR3 length equals 14 residues. Germline-derived CDR1 and CDR2 are SGHNT and YYREEE (reference sequence). The ends were cut back, 0 bases at V and 2 bases at J, with 9 bases in the middle. This CDR3 reads CASSLEQDTYEQYF. In DNA, the CDR3 is TGTGCCAGCAGCTTGGAACAGGATACCTACGAGCAGTACTTC.

In its sample, this clone was seen a few times. The gene calls are TRBV5-1 and TRBJ2-5, with 9 bases identical to TRBD2. V gave up 0 bases and J gave up 2 bases; unmatched junction bases: 11. The V gene's germline CDR1 is SGHRS and CDR2 YFSETQ. The CDR3 loop spans 18 amino acids. CDR3 sequence: CASSLATLAGGKQETQYF. For the CDR3, the DNA is TGCGCCAGCAGCTTGGCCACTTTGGCGGGGGGGAAGCAAGAGACCCAGTACTTC.

The chain carries TRBV5-4 and TRBJ2-5, with a possible D match to TRBD1 (5 bases). V was cut by 3 bases and J by 2 bases, with 14 bases left in between. This CDR3 spans 15 amino acids. Germline V gene data show CDR1 as SGHNT and CDR2 as YYREEE (reference sequence). CDR3 residues: CASSWSAGSQETQYF. Written as DNA, the CDR3 is TGTGCCAGCAGCTGGAGTGCAGGGTCGCAAGAGACCCAGTACTTC.

V usage is TRBV9 and J usage is TRBJ2-1; the D gene is possibly TRBD1 (6 bases). This CDR3 is built from 15 residues. V lost 0 bases and J lost 7, with 14 bases in between. The germline CDR1 and CDR2 sequences are SGDLS and YYNGEE. The CDR3 here is CASSVGGAGANEQFF. The DNA for the CDR3 is TGTGCCAGCAGCGTAGGAGGAGCAGGGGCTAATGAGCAGTTCTTC. The full variable domain, rest sourced from reference TRBV9 and TRBJ2-1, is DSGVTQTPKHLITATGQRVTLRCSPRSGDLSVYWYQQSLDQGLQFLIQYYNGEERAKGNILERFSAQQFPDLHSELNLSSLELGDSALYFCASSVGGAGANEQFFGPGTRLTVL.

V gene TRBV4-1 combines with J gene TRBJ1-4; a possible D gene is TRBD1 (5 bases). Germline CDR1 reads MGHRA; CDR2 reads YSYEKL. CDR3 length equals 15 residues. The V gene lost 4 bases and the J gene lost 0 bases, with 9 bases spanning the gap. The CDR3 coding sequence is TGCGCCAGCAGCCTTCTACAGGCAACTAATGAAAAACTGTTTTTT. This encodes CASSLLQATNEKLFF.

The CDR3 loop reads CASSMTDRGSGNTIYF. The CDR3 nucleotides read TGTGCCAGTAGTATGACGGACAGGGGCTCTGGAAACACCATATATTTT. The chain has TRBV19 and TRBJ1-3; 9 bases align to TRBD1. From germline, CDR1 is LNHDA and CDR2 SQIVND (reference sequence). J was trimmed by 0 bases and V by 3 bases; bases with no gene match: 3. This CDR3 is built from 16 residues.

This clone has a single count. This chain connects TRBV2 to TRBJ1-5; D not certain. The V gene's germline CDR1 is SNHLY and CDR2 FYNNEI. The CDR3 is 15 amino acids. The germline V and J ends were trimmed by 6 bases and 0 bases, with 12 bases remaining between them. The CDR3: CASRVTRYSNQPQHF. Here the CDR3 DNA reads TGTGCCAGCAGGGTGACACGTTATAGCAATCAGCCCCAGCATTTT.

CDR3 nucleotide sequence: TGTGCCAGCAGTTCAACAGGGGGCGGAGTTCAGCCCCAGCATTTT. Its translation: CASSSTGGGVQPQHF. The V gene is TRBV6-5, the J gene TRBJ1-5; 9 bases map to TRBD1. The trim removed 4 bases at V and 6 bases at J, leaving 7 bases unmatched. This CDR3 region has 15 residues. CDR1 MNHEY and CDR2 SVGAGI come from the germline V gene.

The chain couples TRBV7-8 to TRBJ2-2, with 10 positions matching TRBD1. This CDR3 is 16 amino acids long. V was clipped by 1 base and J by 5 bases; unmatched bases: 4. Per germline, CDR1 SGHVS and CDR2 FQNEAQ. The CDR3 loop reads CASSLGGTGATGELFF. DNA for the CDR3: TGTGCCAGCAGCTTAGGCGGGACAGGGGCAACCGGGGAGCTGTTTTTT.

The rearrangement joins TRBV11-2 to TRBJ2-5, with 11 bases that match TRBD2. The CDR3 runs to 15 residues. Germline V gene sequence: CDR1 SGHAT, CDR2 FQNNGV. J gave up 2 bases and V 2 bases, and 1 base lay outside the gene matches. CDR3 sequence reads: CASSLPSGGQETQYF. In DNA, the CDR3 is TGTGCCAGCAGCTTACCTAGCGGGGGGCAAGAGACCCAGTACTTC.

The V call is TRBV5-4, the J call TRBJ1-2; the D gene is possibly TRBD1 (6 bases). V gave up 1 base and J gave up 2 bases, with 6 bases separating them. The CDR3 is made up of 13 amino acids. Per the germline V gene, CDR1 is SGHNT and CDR2 is YYREEE (reference sequence). CDR3 residues: CASSLQGNYGYTF. The DNA for the CDR3 is TGTGCCAGCAGCTTGCAGGGGAACTATGGCTACACCTTC. Combining the CDR3 with reference TRBV5-4 and TRBJ1-2 gives the whole variable domain ETGVTQSPTHLIKTRGQQVTLRCSSQSGHNTVSWYQQALGQGPQFIFQYYREEENGRGNFPPRFSGLQFPNYSSELNVNALELDDSALYLCASSLQGNYGYTFGSGTRLTVV.

V and J are TRBV6-5 and TRBJ2-7; 7 positions agree with TRBD2. The germline V gene encodes CDR1 MNHEY and CDR2 SVGAGI. V dropped 2 bases and J dropped 3; count of bases not matched to a gene: 7. The CDR3 covers 15 residues. The CDR3 loop reads CASSYPWRGFYEQYF. CDR3 sequence (DNA): TGTGCCAGCAGTTACCCTTGGCGGGGGTTCTACGAGCAGTACTTC.

The chain is built from TRBV6-4 and TRBJ1-2, with TRBD1 identical over 11 bases. This CDR3 has 15 residues. Germline assignment: CDR1 MRHNA and CDR2 SNTAGT. After removal of 5 bases from V and 6 bases from J, the junction contained 8 bases not matched to a gene. CDR3 nucleotide sequence: TGTGCCAGCAGTTCACGGACAGGGGGCTTGGATGGCTACACCTTC. Translating gives CASSSRTGGLDGYTF.